This TCR beta chain was retrieved from a study of monozygotic twins with inflammatory bowel disease. Someone took a 2.5 ml blood sample from each of the donors. Remarks on this clonotype: As yet, its antigen is unknown.

Study results and caveats: For repertoire similarity, concordant twins did not differ from discordant twins, possibly because power was limited. IBD patients shared fewer clonotypes with other individuals than healthy twins, especially patients with disease activity signs.

TCRdb reprocessed the 5' RACE reads and stores each CDR3 protein as one record, lacking DNA. This sample's table has about 300,000 distinct CDR3 sequences. Sequences were obtained from blood. The TCR was taken from a human donor with ulcerative colitis or Crohn's disease, or a healthy co-twin of an affected twin (not recorded which).

The CDR3 sequence: CSAIPHSGRRLNEQFF. The chain couples TRBV20-1 to TRBJ2-1; the D call of TRBD2 rests on TCRdb alone, since no DNA is present to check it. CDR1 DFQATT and CDR2 SNEGSKA come from the germline V gene (reference sequence). This CDR3 region has 16 residues.